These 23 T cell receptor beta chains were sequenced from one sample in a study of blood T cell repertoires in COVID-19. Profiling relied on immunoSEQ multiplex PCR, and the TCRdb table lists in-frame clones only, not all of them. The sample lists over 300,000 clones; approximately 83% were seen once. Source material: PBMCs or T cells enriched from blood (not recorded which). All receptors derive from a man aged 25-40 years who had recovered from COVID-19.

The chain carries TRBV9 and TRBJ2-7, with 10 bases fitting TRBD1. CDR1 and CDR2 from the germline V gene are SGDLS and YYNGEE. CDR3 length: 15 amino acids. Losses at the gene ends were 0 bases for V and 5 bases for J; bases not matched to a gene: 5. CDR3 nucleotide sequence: TGTGCCAGCAGCGTAGGGGGGACAGGGGCCCACGAGCAGTACTTC. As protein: CASSVGGTGAHEQYF.

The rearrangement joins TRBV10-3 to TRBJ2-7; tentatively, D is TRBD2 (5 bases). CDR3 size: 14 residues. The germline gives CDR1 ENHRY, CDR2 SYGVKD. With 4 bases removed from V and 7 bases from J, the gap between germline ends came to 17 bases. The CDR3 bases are TGTGCCATCAGTGTGAGGGCCGGCGATGGGGAGCAGTACTTC. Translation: CAISVRAGDGEQYF.

The CDR3: CASSGGGAVDTQYF. CDR3 sequence (DNA): TGTGCCAGCAGCGGCGGGGGGGCCGTAGATACGCAGTATTTT. The chain uses TRBV7-9 and TRBJ2-3, with TRBD2 identical over 9 bases. The CDR3 consists of 14 residues. V was clipped by 5 bases and J by 5 bases; unmatched bases: 5. Germline-derived CDR1 and CDR2 are SEHNR and FQNEAQ (reference sequence).

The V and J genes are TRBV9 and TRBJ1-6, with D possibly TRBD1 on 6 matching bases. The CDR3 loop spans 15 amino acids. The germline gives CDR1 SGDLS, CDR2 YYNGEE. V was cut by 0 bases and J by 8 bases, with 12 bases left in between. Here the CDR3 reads CASSVVGDTYSPLHF. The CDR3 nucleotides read TGTGCCAGCAGCGTAGTGGGGGACACCTATTCACCCCTCCACTTT.

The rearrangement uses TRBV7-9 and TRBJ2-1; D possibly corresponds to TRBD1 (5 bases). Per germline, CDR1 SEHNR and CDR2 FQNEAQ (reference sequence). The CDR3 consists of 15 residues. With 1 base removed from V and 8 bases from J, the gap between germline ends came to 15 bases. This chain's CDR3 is CASSLVWTPGDEQFF. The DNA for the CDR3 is TGTGCCAGCAGCTTAGTCTGGACACCTGGGGATGAGCAGTTCTTC.

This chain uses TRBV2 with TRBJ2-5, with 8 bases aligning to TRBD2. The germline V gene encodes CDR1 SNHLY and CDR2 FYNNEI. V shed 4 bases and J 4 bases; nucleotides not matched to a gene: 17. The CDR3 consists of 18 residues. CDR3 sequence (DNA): TGTGCCAGCAGTGTCGGTTTCGGGGCAGGGGCGGGAGGAGAGACCCAGTACTTC. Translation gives CASSVGFGAGAGGETQYF.

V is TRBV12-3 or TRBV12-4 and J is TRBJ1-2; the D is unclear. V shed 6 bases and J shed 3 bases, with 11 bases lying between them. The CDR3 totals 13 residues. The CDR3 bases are TGTGCCAGCAGCCCCGAGAAACACTATGGCTACACCTTC. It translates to CASSPEKHYGYTF.

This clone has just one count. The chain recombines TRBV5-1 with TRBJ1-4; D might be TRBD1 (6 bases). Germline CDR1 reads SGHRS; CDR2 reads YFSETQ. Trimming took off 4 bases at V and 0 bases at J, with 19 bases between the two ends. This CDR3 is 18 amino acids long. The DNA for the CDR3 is TGCGCCAGCAGCCGACAGACGCAGGGGTCCCCAACTAATGAAAAACTGTTTTTT. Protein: CASSRQTQGSPTNEKLFF.

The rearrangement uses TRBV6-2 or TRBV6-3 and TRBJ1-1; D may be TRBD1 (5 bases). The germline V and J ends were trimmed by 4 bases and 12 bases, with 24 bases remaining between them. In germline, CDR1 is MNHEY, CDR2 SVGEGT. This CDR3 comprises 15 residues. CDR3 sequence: CASSWINLNRGSTFF. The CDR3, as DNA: TGTGCCAGCAGTTGGATTAACCTTAACCGGGGGAGCACTTTCTTT.

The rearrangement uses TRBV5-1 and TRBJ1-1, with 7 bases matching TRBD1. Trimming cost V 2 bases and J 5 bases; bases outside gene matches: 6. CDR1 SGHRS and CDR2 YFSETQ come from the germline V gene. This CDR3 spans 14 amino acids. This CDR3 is CASSFRQGGTEAFF. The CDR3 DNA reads TGCGCCAGCAGCTTCCGACAGGGAGGTACTGAAGCTTTCTTT.

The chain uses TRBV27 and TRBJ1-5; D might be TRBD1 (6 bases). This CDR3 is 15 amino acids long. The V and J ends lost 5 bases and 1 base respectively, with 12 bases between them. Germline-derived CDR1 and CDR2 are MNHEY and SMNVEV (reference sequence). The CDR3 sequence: CASSKEGVSNQPQHF. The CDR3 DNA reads TGTGCCAGCAGTAAAGAGGGGGTCAGCAATCAGCCCCAGCATTTT.

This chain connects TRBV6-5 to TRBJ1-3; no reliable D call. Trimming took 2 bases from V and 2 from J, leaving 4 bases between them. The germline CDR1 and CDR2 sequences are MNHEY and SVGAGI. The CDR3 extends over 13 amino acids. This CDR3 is CASSYETGNTIYF. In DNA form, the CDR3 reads TGTGCCAGCAGTTACGAGACTGGAAACACCATATATTTT.

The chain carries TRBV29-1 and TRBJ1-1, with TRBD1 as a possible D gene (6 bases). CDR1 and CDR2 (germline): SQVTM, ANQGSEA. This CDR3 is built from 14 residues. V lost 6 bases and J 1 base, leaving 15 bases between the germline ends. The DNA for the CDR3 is TGCAGCGTGGAGTGGGGGGGCGGGAACACTGAAGCTTTCTTT. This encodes CSVEWGGGNTEAFF.

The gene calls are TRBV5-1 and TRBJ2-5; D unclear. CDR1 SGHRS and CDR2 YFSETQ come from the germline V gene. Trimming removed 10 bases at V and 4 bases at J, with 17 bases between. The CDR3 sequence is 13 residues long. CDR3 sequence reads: CASRLRTGETQYF. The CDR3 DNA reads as TGCGCCTCCCGACTGAGAACGGGAGAGACCCAGTACTTC. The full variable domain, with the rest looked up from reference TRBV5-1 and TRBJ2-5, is KAGVTQTPRYLIKTRGQQVTLSCSPISGHRSVSWYQQTPGQGLQFLFEYFSETQRNKGNFPGRFSGRQFSNSRSEMNVSTLELGDSALYLCASRLRTGETQYFGPGTRLLVL.

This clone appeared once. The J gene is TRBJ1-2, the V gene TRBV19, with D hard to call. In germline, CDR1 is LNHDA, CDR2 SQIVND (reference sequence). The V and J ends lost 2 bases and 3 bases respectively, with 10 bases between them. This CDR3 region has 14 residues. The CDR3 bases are TGTGCCAGTAGTATAAGAGGGCAGGACTATGGCTACACCTTC. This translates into CASSIRGQDYGYTF.

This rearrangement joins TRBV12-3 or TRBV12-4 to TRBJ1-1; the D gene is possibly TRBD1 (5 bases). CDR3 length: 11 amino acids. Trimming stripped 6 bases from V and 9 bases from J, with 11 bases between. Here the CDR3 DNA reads TGTGCCAGCAGCCAGGGTCAGAAAGCTTTCTTT. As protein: CASSQGQKAFF.

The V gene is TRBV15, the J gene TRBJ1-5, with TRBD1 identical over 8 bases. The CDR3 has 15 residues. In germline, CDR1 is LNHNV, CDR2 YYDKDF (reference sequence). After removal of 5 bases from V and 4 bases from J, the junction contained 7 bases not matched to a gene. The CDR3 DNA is TGTGCCACCAGCCCCGGGACAGGTGGGAATCAGCCCCAGCATTTT. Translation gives CATSPGTGGNQPQHF.

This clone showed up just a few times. For the CDR3, the DNA is TGTGCCAGCAGCTCTGGGACAGCTTTGTATAATTCACCCCTCCACTTT. As protein: CASSSGTALYNSPLHF. V gene TRBV11-2 combines with J gene TRBJ1-6; 7 positions match TRBD1. The CDR3 is made up of 16 amino acids. V shed 4 bases, J shed 4 bases, and the junction held 7 bases outside the gene matches. In germline, CDR1 is SGHAT, CDR2 FQNNGV.

DNA for the CDR3: TGTGCCAGCTCACCGGGGACAGCCGGGCGATCACCCCTCCACTTT. Amino acids: CASSPGTAGRSPLHF. The chain joins TRBV18 to TRBJ1-6; 7 bases match TRBD1. The CDR3 is made up of 15 amino acids. Germline CDR1 reads KGHSH; CDR2 reads LQKENI. V lost 3 bases and J lost 10; bases outside the gene matches: 9.

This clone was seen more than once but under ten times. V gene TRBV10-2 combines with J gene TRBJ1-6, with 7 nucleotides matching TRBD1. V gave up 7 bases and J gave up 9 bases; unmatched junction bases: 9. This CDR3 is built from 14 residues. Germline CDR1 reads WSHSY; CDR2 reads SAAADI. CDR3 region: CASTPGQNFSPLHF. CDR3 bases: TGCGCCAGCACCCCGGGACAGAACTTTTCACCCCTCCACTTT.

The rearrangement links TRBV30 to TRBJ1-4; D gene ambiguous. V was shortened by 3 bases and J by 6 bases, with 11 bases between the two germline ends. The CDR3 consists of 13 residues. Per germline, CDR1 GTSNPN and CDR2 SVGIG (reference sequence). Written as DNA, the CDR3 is TGTGCCTGGAGCAGGAAGAGAGATGAAAAACTGTTTTTT. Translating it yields CAWSRKRDEKLFF.

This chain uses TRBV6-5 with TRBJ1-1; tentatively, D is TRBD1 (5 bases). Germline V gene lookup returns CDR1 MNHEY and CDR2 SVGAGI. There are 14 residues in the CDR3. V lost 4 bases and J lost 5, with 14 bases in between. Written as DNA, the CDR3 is TGTGCCAGCAGTTCCCCTACTCGACAGACTGAAGCTTTCTTT. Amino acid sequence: CASSSPTRQTEAFF.

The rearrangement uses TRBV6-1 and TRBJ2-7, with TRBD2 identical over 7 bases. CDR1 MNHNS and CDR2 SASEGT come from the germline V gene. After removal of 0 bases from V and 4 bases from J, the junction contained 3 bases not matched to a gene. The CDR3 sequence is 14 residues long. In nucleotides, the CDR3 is TGTGCCAGCAGTGAAGCGGGAGGGTCGTACGAGCAGTACTTC. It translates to CASSEAGGSYEQYF.